One sample yielded the 32 T cell receptor beta chains listed below, sequenced in a study of blood T cell repertoires in COVID-19. Profiled with immunoSEQ multiplex PCR; TCRdb holds only in-frame clones, not every one. The sample records approximately 310,000 clones, about 85% being singletons. Sequences were obtained from PBMCs or T cells enriched from blood (not recorded which). Every receptor here comes from a woman between 25 and 40 years old who had been exposed to COVID-19.

This chain connects TRBV7-8 to TRBJ1-3; no reliable D call. Deletions cut 5 bases from V and 0 bases from J, with 11 bases between. CDR1 is SGHVS and CDR2 is FQNEAQ in the germline V gene. The CDR3 sequence is 15 residues long. CDR3 residues: CASSKTDISGNTIYF. CDR3 sequence (DNA): TGTGCCAGCAGCAAAACCGACATCTCTGGAAACACCATATATTTT.

The V and J genes are TRBV11-2 and TRBJ1-4; D may be TRBD1 (6 bases). Trimming left V 4 bases short and J 0 bases short, with 12 bases between. The CDR3 covers 16 residues. Germline V gives CDR1 SGHAT, CDR2 FQNNGV. The CDR3 protein is CASSSIQGSTNEKLFF. The CDR3 DNA reads as TGTGCCAGCAGCTCCATACAGGGCTCAACTAATGAAAAACTGTTTTTT. Variable domain in full (rest from reference TRBV11-2 and TRBJ1-4): EAGVAQSPRYKIIEKRQSVAFWCNPISGHATLYWYQQILGQGPKLLIQFQNNGVVDDSQLPKDRFSAERLKGVDSTLKIQPAKLEDSAVYLCASSSIQGSTNEKLFFGSGTQLSVL.

The chain combines TRBV2 with TRBJ2-7; TRBD2 aligns across 12 bases. The V gene's germline CDR1 is SNHLY and CDR2 FYNNEI. CDR3 length: 14 residues. Losses at the gene ends were 7 bases for V and 2 bases for J; bases not matched to a gene: 3. CDR3 coding DNA: TGTGCCAGCACGCTAGCGGGAGGGCCCTACGAGCAGTACTTC. Translating gives CASTLAGGPYEQYF.

This clone was detected only once. This sequence joins TRBV28 and TRBJ1-2; D not resolved. The ends were cut back, 2 bases at V and 2 bases at J, with 12 bases in the middle. The CDR3 contains 15 residues. The germline V gene encodes CDR1 MDHEN and CDR2 SYDVKM. The CDR3 reads CASSLKTIANYGYTF. CDR3 nucleotide sequence: TGTGCCAGCAGTTTAAAGACTATCGCCAACTATGGCTACACCTTC.

The CDR3 coding sequence is TGCGCCAGCAGCTTGGGCGGGACTAGCGGGAGCGGGGAGCAGTTCTTC. Its translation: CASSLGGTSGSGEQFF. The rearrangement uses TRBV5-1 and TRBJ2-1; 14 nucleotides align to TRBD2. J lost 10 bases, V lost 0 bases, and 6 bases had no gene match. The CDR3 is 16 residues long. CDR1 and CDR2 (germline): SGHRS, YFSETQ.

This clone came up a few times. V is TRBV10-1 and J is TRBJ2-7, with a possible D match to TRBD1 (6 bases). V lost 9 bases and J 0 bases, leaving 24 bases between the germline ends. The germline V gene encodes CDR1 WNHNN and CDR2 SYGVQD (reference sequence). The CDR3 has 17 residues. This chain's CDR3 is CARTGTNVTLSSYEQYF. CDR3 sequence (DNA): TGCGCCAGGACCGGGACAAACGTCACCTTAAGCTCCTACGAGCAGTACTTC.

The CDR3 reads CATSSLSTGGNEQFF. CDR3 DNA: TGTGCCACCAGCAGTCTTTCGACAGGGGGGAATGAGCAGTTCTTC. The chain employs TRBV15 and TRBJ2-1; TRBD1 matches 9 bases. CDR1 and CDR2 from the germline V gene are LNHNV and YYDKDF (reference sequence). V lost 3 bases and J lost 7; bases outside the gene matches: 7. The CDR3 has 15 residues.

The rearrangement uses TRBV18 and TRBJ1-3; the D gene is possibly TRBD1 (5 bases). V was shortened by 5 bases and J by 4 bases, with 21 bases between the two germline ends. The CDR3 has 17 amino acids. Per the germline V gene, CDR1 is KGHSH and CDR2 is LQKENI. CDR3 region: CASSTKRAGREGNTIYF. CDR3 nucleotide sequence: TGTGCCAGCTCAACAAAAAGAGCAGGGAGGGAAGGAAACACCATATATTTT.

A few counts support this clone. V is TRBV27 and J is TRBJ2-1; D ambiguous. Germline V gene sequence: CDR1 MNHEY, CDR2 SMNVEV (reference sequence). Trimming stripped 6 bases from V and 4 bases from J, with 13 bases between. CDR3 length: 14 amino acids. The CDR3 spells CASREPGRYNEQFF. CDR3 bases: TGTGCCAGCAGGGAACCCGGCAGGTACAATGAGCAGTTCTTC.

V usage is TRBV12-3 or TRBV12-4 and J usage is TRBJ2-3; possibly TRBD1 for D (5 bases). This CDR3 is 12 amino acids long. The ends were cut back, 2 bases at V and 7 bases at J, with 7 bases in the middle. CDR3 loop: CASSLRGYTQYF. The CDR3 coding sequence is TGTGCCAGCAGTTTAAGGGGTTATACGCAGTATTTT.

This chain joins TRBV28 and TRBJ1-1; 7 bases match TRBD1. The ends lost 6 bases at V and 8 bases at J; junction bases unmatched: 9. Germline loops: CDR1 MDHEN, CDR2 SYDVKM. This CDR3 is built from 13 residues. CDR3 in DNA: TGTGCCAGCAGACAGTCGACAGGGTCGGAAGCTTTCTTT. Translating it yields CASRQSTGSEAFF.

The chain carries TRBV7-3 and TRBJ2-5; 8 nucleotides agree with TRBD2. The germline V gene has CDR1 SGHTA and CDR2 FQGTGA. The V segment lost 2 bases and the J segment 4 bases; nucleotides outside the gene matches: 6. The CDR3 contains 15 residues. For the CDR3, the DNA is TGTGCCAGCAGCTTATTGGCGGGGGGTCGAGAGACCCAGTACTTC. Translated, it gives CASSLLAGGRETQYF. The full variable domain, completed using reference TRBV7-3 and TRBJ2-5, is GAGVSQTPSNKVTEKGKYVELRCDPISGHTALYWYRQSLGQGPEFLIYFQGTGAADDSGLPNDRFFAVRPEGSVSTLKIQRTERGDSAVYLCASSLLAGGRETQYFGPGTRLLVL.

This clone was picked up one time. This sequence joins TRBV28 and TRBJ2-5, with 14 bases identical to TRBD2. Germline V CDR1 and CDR2: MDHEN, SYDVKM. V lost 2 bases, J lost 7 bases, and 9 bases stayed unmatched. The CDR3 length is 17 residues. In DNA, the CDR3 is TGTGCCAGCAGTTTAATGACTAGCGGGGGGGCCTTAGTGACCCAGTACTTC. This gives the protein CASSLMTSGGALVTQYF.

This clone was detected only once. This chain uses TRBV18 with TRBJ2-3; TRBD1 agrees at 8 bases. Germline CDR1 and CDR2: KGHSH and LQKENI. With 3 bases clipped from V and 1 base from J, the junction kept 3 bases outside the gene matches. This CDR3 contains 15 residues. The CDR3 coding sequence is TGTGCCAGCTCACCGCAGGGGGCAGGCACAGATACGCAGTATTTT. Encoded protein: CASSPQGAGTDTQYF. Using reference TRBV18 and TRBJ2-3 for the parts outside the CDR3, the full variable domain is NAGVMQNPRHLVRRRGQEARLRCSPMKGHSHVYWYRQLPEEGLKFMVYLQKENIIDESGMPKERFSAEFPKEGPSILRIQQVVRGDSAAYFCASSPQGAGTDTQYFGPGTRLTVL.

The gene calls are TRBV9 and TRBJ2-1; D possibly corresponds to TRBD2 (6 bases). The CDR3 runs 16 residues. CDR1 and CDR2 (germline): SGDLS, YYNGEE. The ends were cut back, 6 bases at V and 1 base at J, with 17 bases in the middle. The CDR3 loop reads CASTKRERASYNEQFF. The CDR3 region has the DNA TGTGCCAGCACCAAAAGGGAGCGGGCTTCCTACAATGAGCAGTTCTTC. Full variable domain (outside the CDR3, taken from reference TRBV9 and TRBJ2-1): DSGVTQTPKHLITATGQRVTLRCSPRSGDLSVYWYQQSLDQGLQFLIQYYNGEERAKGNILERFSAQQFPDLHSELNLSSLELGDSALYFCASTKRERASYNEQFFGPGTRLTVL.

This clone was observed a few times. The chain recombines TRBV10-1 with TRBJ2-1; D is perhaps TRBD2 (7 bases). Germline CDR1 reads WNHNN; CDR2 reads SYGVQD (reference sequence). Trimming took 3 bases from V and 8 from J, leaving 14 bases between them. The CDR3 length is 14 residues. The CDR3 spells CASSDEGGGDEQFF. In DNA, the CDR3 is TGCGCCAGCAGTGATGAGGGGGGGGGCGATGAGCAGTTCTTC.

The chain employs TRBV7-8 and TRBJ2-1; D not resolved. Germline loops: CDR1 SGHVS, CDR2 FQNEAQ. V lost 6 bases and J lost 4, with 13 bases in between. The CDR3 extends over 14 amino acids. CDR3 loop: CASSPEIRYNEQFF. The CDR3 nucleotides read TGTGCCAGCAGTCCCGAAATACGGTACAATGAGCAGTTCTTC.

This clone was detected only a few times. V usage is TRBV5-1 and J usage is TRBJ1-3; D call uncertain. CDR3 length: 15 amino acids. CDR1 SGHRS and CDR2 YFSETQ come from the germline V gene. Trimming took off 5 bases at V and 2 bases at J, with 14 bases between the two ends. The CDR3 spells CASSFDTGTGNTIYF. Here the CDR3 DNA reads TGCGCCAGCAGTTTCGACACCGGGACTGGAAACACCATATATTTT.

The chain employs TRBV28 and TRBJ2-1, with 7 bases identical to TRBD2. V shed 1 base, J shed 7 bases, and the junction held 7 bases outside the gene matches. CDR1 MDHEN and CDR2 SYDVKM come from the germline V gene. CDR3 size: 15 residues. Here the CDR3 DNA reads TGTGCCAGCAGTTTATTGGCGCGGGAGCGGAATGAGCAGTTCTTC. Encoded protein: CASSLLARERNEQFF. The full variable domain, in which reference TRBV28 and TRBJ2-1 provide the parts outside the CDR3, is DVKVTQSSRYLVKRTGEKVFLECVQDMDHENMFWYRQDPGLGLRLIYFSYDVKMKEKGDIPEGYSVSREKKERFSLILESASTNQTSMYLCASSLLARERNEQFFGPGTRLTVL.

This chain connects TRBV21-1 to TRBJ2-7; TRBD2, the D gene given by the table, was not confirmed from the DNA. TRBV21-1 is designated a pseudogene. There are 15 residues in the CDR3. The CDR3 sequence is CASSKGGAALYEQYF. CDR3 nucleotide sequence: TGTGCCAGCAGCAAGGGGGGGGCCGCCCTCTACGAGCAGTACTTC.

The gene calls are TRBV25-1 and TRBJ1-1; 7 nucleotides line up with TRBD1. V shed 3 bases, J shed 8 bases, and the junction held 6 bases outside the gene matches. Germline assignment: CDR1 MGHDK and CDR2 SYGVNS. This CDR3 is 13 amino acids long. The CDR3, as DNA: TGTGCCAGCAGTGACCGAGGGGGCAGCGAAGCTTTCTTT. This codes for CASSDRGGSEAFF.

The chain has TRBV7-2 and TRBJ2-5, with 7 bases aligning to TRBD2. J lost 5 bases, V lost 5 bases, and 8 bases had no gene match. The CDR3 has 14 amino acids. Per germline, CDR1 SGHTA and CDR2 FQGNSA. The CDR3 nucleotides are TGTGCCAGCAGCCTTAGTCGGGGAGGGGAGACCCAGTACTTC. Translating it yields CASSLSRGGETQYF.

This sequence joins TRBV2 and TRBJ2-1, with 8 bases that match TRBD2. The length of the CDR3 is 13 residues. Germline V gives CDR1 SNHLY, CDR2 FYNNEI. With 6 bases clipped from V and 7 bases from J, the junction kept 5 bases outside the gene matches. CDR3 residues: CASRGLEGNEQFF. CDR3 DNA sequence: TGTGCCAGCAGGGGACTAGAAGGAAATGAGCAGTTCTTC. Together with reference TRBV2 and TRBJ2-1, the CDR3 gives the full variable domain: EPEVTQTPSHQVTQMGQEVILRCVPISNHLYFYWYRQILGQKVEFLVSFYNNEISEKSEIFDDQFSVERPDGSNFTLKIRSTKLEDSAMYFCASRGLEGNEQFFGPGTRLTVL.

The chain is built from TRBV9 and TRBJ2-1; a possible D gene is TRBD2 (6 bases). Trimming pared 0 bases from V and 15 bases from J, leaving 13 bases between. CDR1 is SGDLS and CDR2 is YYNGEE in the germline V gene. CDR3 length: 12 residues. The CDR3 bases are TGTGCCAGCAGCGTAGGACTAGATGATCGGTTCTTC. This sequence encodes CASSVGLDDRFF.

The chain joins TRBV28 to TRBJ1-3; D uncertain. V was trimmed by 3 bases and J by 4 bases, leaving 13 bases between them. The CDR3 consists of 15 residues. The V gene's germline CDR1 is MDHEN and CDR2 SYDVKM. The CDR3 protein is CASSLVPVSGNTIYF. In DNA, the CDR3 is TGTGCCAGCAGTTTGGTTCCAGTTTCGGGAAACACCATATATTTT.

The rearrangement links TRBV4-2 to TRBJ2-7; 10 bases agree with TRBD2. Germline CDR1 LGHNA, CDR2 YNFKEQ. The CDR3 spans 16 residues. Trimming cost V 2 bases and J 3 bases; bases outside gene matches: 7. For the CDR3, the DNA is TGTGCCAGCAGCCAACCCAGCGGGGGGGCCCACTACGAGCAGTACTTC. It encodes CASSQPSGGAHYEQYF.

The rearrangement links TRBV9 to TRBJ2-5; TRBD2 matches at 9 bases. Germline CDR1 SGDLS, CDR2 YYNGEE. The CDR3 sequence is 15 residues long. J was trimmed by 3 bases and V by 0 bases; bases with no gene match: 3. Written as DNA, the CDR3 is TGTGCCAGCAGCGTAGAGGCTAGCGGGAAAGAGACCCAGTACTTC. Amino acid sequence: CASSVEASGKETQYF.

CDR3 sequence: CASSIRTRGNNEQFF. As DNA, the CDR3 is TGTGCCAGTAGTATCCGAACGAGGGGGAACAATGAGCAGTTCTTC. This sequence joins TRBV19 and TRBJ2-1; tentatively, D is TRBD1 (6 bases). This CDR3 is 15 amino acids long. V gave up 3 bases and J gave up 5 bases, with 14 bases separating them. Germline V gene lookup returns CDR1 LNHDA and CDR2 SQIVND (reference sequence).

This rearrangement joins TRBV28 to TRBJ1-1; the D gene is possibly TRBD1 (5 bases). Trimming took 3 bases from V and 8 from J, leaving 16 bases between them. This CDR3 contains 14 residues. Germline V lookup: CDR1 MDHEN, CDR2 SYDVKM. The CDR3: CASSFTRGAGEAFF. The CDR3 DNA sequence: TGTGCCAGCAGTTTTACCCGCGGGGCAGGCGAAGCTTTCTTT.

As DNA, the CDR3 is TGTGCCAGCAGCTTATCGATATATAGGACACAGGCCTACGAGCAGTACTTC. As protein: CASSLSIYRTQAYEQYF. The rearrangement uses TRBV7-2 and TRBJ2-7; tentatively, D is TRBD1 (5 bases). Looked up from germline, CDR1 is SGHTA and CDR2 is FQGNSA. The length of the CDR3 is 17 residues. V was cut by 2 bases and J by 2 bases, with 19 bases left in between.

The chain uses TRBV11-1 and TRBJ2-1; D gene unclear. The CDR3 is 15 residues long. Looked up from germline, CDR1 is SGHAT and CDR2 is FQDESV (reference sequence). Trimming shortened V by 4 bases and J by 2 bases, and 12 bases separated the two germline ends. CDR3 sequence (DNA): TGTGCCAGCAGCTCCGAGAGCGATCCCTACAATGAGCAGTTCTTC. Translated, it gives CASSSESDPYNEQFF.

The V gene is TRBV19, the J gene TRBJ1-1; the match to TRBD1 covers 8 bases. Germline V gives CDR1 LNHDA, CDR2 SQIVND (reference sequence). Trimming at V came to 6 bases and at J to 0 bases, leaving 3 bases not matched to a gene. This CDR3 spans 14 amino acids. DNA for the CDR3: TGTGCCAGTAGGGACAGGGCCTTGAACACTGAAGCTTTCTTT. It codes for CASRDRALNTEAFF.